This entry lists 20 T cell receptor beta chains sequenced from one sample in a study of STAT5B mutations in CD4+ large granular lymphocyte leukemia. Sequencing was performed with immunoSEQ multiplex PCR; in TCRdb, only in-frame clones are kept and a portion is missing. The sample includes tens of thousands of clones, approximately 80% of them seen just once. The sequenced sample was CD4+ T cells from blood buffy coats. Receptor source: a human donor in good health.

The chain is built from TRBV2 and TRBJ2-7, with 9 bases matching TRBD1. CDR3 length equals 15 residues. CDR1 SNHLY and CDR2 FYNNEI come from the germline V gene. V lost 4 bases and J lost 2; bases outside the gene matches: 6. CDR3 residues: CASSGAGTGTYEQYF. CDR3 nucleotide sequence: TGTGCCAGCAGTGGAGCCGGGACAGGGACCTACGAGCAGTACTTC.

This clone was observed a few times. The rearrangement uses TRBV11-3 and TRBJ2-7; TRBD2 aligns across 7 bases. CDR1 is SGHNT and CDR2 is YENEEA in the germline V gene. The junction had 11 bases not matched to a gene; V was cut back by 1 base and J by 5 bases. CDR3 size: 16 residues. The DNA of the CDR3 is TGTGCCAGCAGCTTAGGGGTGGGAGGGAGGCAGAACGAGCAGTACTTC. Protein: CASSLGVGGRQNEQYF. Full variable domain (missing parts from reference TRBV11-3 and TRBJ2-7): EAGVVQSPRYKIIEKKQPVAFWCNPISGHNTLYWYLQNLGQGPELLIRYENEEAVDDSQLPKDRFSAERLKGVDSTLKIQPAELGDSAVYLCASSLGVGGRQNEQYFGPGTRLTVT.

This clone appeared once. The CDR3 reads CASSPRTSGGDGELFF. Here the CDR3 DNA reads TGTGCCAGCAGCCCCCGGACTAGCGGCGGCGACGGGGAGCTGTTTTTT. This chain joins TRBV5-4 and TRBJ2-2; TRBD2 aligns across 10 bases. The V and J ends lost 4 bases and 7 bases, in that order; junction bases with no gene match: 10. Germline lookup yields CDR1 SGHNT and CDR2 YYREEE (reference sequence). The CDR3 spans 16 residues.

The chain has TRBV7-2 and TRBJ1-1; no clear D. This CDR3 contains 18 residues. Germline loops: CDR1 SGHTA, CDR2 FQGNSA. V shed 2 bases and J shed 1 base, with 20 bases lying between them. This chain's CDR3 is CASSLRRKLDKGNTEAFF. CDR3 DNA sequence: TGTGCCAGCAGCTTAAGAAGAAAACTGGATAAAGGGAACACTGAAGCTTTCTTT.

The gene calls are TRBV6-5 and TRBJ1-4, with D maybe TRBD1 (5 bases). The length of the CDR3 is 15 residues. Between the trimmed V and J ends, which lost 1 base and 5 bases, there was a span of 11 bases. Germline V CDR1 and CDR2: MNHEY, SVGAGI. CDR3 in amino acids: CASSYLGRENEKLFF. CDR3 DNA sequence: TGTGCCAGCAGTTACTTGGGACGGGAAAATGAAAAACTGTTTTTT.

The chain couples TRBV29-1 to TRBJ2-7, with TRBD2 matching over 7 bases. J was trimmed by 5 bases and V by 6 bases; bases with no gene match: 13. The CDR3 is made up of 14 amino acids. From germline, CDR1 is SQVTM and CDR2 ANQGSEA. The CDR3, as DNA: TGCAGCGTCACCACTAGCGAGTCTTCTCACGAGCAGTACTTC. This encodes CSVTTSESSHEQYF.

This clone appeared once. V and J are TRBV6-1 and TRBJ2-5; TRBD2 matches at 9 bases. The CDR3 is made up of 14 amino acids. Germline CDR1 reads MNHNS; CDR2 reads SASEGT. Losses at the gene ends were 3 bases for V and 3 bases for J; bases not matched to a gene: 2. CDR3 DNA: TGTGCCAGCAGTGAGGCTAGCGGGAAAGAGACCCAGTACTTC. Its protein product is CASSEASGKETQYF.

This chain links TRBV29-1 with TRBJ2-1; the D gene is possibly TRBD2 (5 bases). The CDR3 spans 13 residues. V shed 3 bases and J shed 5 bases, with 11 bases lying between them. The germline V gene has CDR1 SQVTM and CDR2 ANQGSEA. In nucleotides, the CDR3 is TGCAGCGTTGACTATGGGCGGGACAATGAGCAGTTCTTC. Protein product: CSVDYGRDNEQFF.

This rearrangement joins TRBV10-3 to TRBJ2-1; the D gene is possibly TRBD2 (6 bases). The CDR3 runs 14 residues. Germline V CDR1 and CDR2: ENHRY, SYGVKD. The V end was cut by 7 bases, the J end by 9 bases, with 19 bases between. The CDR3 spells CAINSGGGESEQFF. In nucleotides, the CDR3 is TGTGCCATCAATTCGGGCGGAGGGGAGAGTGAGCAGTTCTTC.

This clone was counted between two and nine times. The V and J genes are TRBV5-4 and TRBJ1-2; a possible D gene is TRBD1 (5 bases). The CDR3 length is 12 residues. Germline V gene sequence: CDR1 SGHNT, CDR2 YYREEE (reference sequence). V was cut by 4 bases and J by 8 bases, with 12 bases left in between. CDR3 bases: TGTGCCAGCAGCCGATATTGGGGGGGCTACACCTTC. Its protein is CASSRYWGGYTF.

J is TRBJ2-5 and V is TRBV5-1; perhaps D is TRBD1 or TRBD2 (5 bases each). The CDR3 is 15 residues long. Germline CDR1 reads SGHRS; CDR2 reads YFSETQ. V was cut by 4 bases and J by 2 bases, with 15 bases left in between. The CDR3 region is CASSTLRGRQETQYF. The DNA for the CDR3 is TGCGCCAGCAGCACACTTCGGGGCAGGCAAGAGACCCAGTACTTC. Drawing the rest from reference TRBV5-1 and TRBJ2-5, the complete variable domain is KAGVTQTPRYLIKTRGQQVTLSCSPISGHRSVSWYQQTPGQGLQFLFEYFSETQRNKGNFPGRFSGRQFSNSRSEMNVSTLELGDSALYLCASSTLRGRQETQYFGPGTRLLVL.

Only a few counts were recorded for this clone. CDR3: CASSPQGVDRGSRNYGYTF. CDR3 nucleotides: TGCGCCAGCAGCCCTCAGGGGGTGGACAGGGGATCGAGGAACTATGGCTACACCTTC. The chain combines TRBV4-1 with TRBJ1-2; 9 bases map to TRBD1. The CDR3 is 19 amino acids. V trimming: 4 bases; J trimming: 2 bases; junction bases outside the gene matches: 17. In germline, CDR1 is MGHRA, CDR2 YSYEKL.

The CDR3 loop is CASSTVFPYEQYF. The CDR3 DNA sequence: TGTGCCAGCAGCACCGTCTTTCCCTACGAGCAGTACTTC. The chain is built from TRBV7-2 and TRBJ2-5; D gene unclear. With the DNA end fitting TRBJ2-7 better, the J assignment may be wrong. Germline CDR1 reads SGHTA; CDR2 reads FQGNSA. This CDR3 region has 13 residues.

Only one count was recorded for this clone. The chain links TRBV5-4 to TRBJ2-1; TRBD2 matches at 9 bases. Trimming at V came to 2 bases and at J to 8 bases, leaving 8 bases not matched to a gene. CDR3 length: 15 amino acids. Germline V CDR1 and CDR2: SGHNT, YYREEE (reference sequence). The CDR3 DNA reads TGTGCCAGCAGCTTTAATAGCGGGAGTCAGGATGAGCAGTTCTTC. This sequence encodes CASSFNSGSQDEQFF.

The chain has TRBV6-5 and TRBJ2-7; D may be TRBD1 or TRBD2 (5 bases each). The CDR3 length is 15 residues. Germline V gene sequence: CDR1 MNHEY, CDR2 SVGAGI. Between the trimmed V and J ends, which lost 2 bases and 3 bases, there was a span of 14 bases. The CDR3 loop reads CASSYAGTFIYEQYF. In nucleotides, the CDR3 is TGTGCCAGCAGTTACGCAGGGACGTTTATCTACGAGCAGTACTTC.

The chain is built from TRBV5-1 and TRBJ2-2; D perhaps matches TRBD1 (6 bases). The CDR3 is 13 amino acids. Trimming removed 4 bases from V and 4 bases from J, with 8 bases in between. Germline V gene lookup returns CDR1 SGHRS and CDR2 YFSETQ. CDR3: CASSRTVTGELFF. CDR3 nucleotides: TGCGCCAGCAGCCGGACAGTCACCGGGGAGCTGTTTTTT.

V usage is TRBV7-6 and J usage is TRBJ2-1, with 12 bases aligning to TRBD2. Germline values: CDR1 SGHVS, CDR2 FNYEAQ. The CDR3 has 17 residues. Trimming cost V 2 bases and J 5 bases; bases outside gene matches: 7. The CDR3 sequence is CASSLSGLAGGNNEQFF. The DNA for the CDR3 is TGTGCCAGCAGCTTATCGGGGCTAGCGGGAGGGAACAATGAGCAGTTCTTC.

In nucleotides, the CDR3 is TGCGCCAGCAGCCAAGGACTCCGAAACATTCAGTACTTC. Its protein is CASSQGLRNIQYF. The chain is built from TRBV4-1 and TRBJ2-4; no clear D. CDR3 length equals 13 residues. The ends were cut back, 1 base at V and 6 bases at J, with 7 bases in the middle. From germline, CDR1 is MGHRA and CDR2 YSYEKL.

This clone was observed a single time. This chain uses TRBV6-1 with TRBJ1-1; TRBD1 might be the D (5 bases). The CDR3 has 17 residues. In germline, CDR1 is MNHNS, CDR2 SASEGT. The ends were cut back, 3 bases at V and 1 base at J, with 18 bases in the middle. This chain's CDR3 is CASSEVTGGVKNTEAFF. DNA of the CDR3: TGTGCCAGCAGTGAGGTCACCGGAGGGGTCAAGAACACTGAAGCTTTCTTT.

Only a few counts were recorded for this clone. As DNA, the CDR3 is TGCGCCAGCAGCCCCCCCTCCAGGACAACTAATGAAAAACTGTTTTTT. Translation gives CASSPPSRTTNEKLFF. This chain links TRBV4-1 with TRBJ1-4; D unclear. The CDR3 totals 16 residues. The germline V gene encodes CDR1 MGHRA and CDR2 YSYEKL. Trimming removed 4 bases from V and 0 bases from J, with 12 bases in between.